This T cell receptor (beta chain) was captured in a study of T cells in localized non-small cell lung cancer. The study's findings and limits: Adjacent uninvolved lung had the highest clonality, suggesting focused antigen responses. The tumor had only one region sequenced, so heterogeneity remains possible. The study linked higher blood T cell density to longer overall survival. Among the top 100 tumor clones, a median about 59 appeared in adjacent lung.

The protocol was immunoSEQ multiplex PCR, while the TCRdb copy is restricted to in-frame clones and leaves out a portion. The sample lists some 140,000 clones, 80% to 90% occurring once. CDR3 size: 15 residues. V lost 6 bases to trimming and J lost 0 bases, with 9 bases between them. Germline assignment: CDR1 MNHEY and CDR2 SVGAGI. Comments on this clone: Its antigen is unidentified.

The receptor was isolated from a female donor aged 60 or older with stage I lung adenocarcinoma. The chain is built from TRBV6-5 and TRBJ2-6; D not certain. Sequencing was performed on peripheral blood, taken before any cancer treatment. The CDR3 DNA is TGTGCCAGCAGCTCCCAGGACTCTGGGGCCAACGTCCTGACTTTC. Protein sequence: CASSSQDSGANVLTF.